This entry concerns a single T cell receptor beta chain. This CDR3 region has 16 residues. Unmatched junction bases numbered 6, after V lost 2 bases and J lost 3 bases. CDR1 is SGHAT and CDR2 is FQNNGV in the germline V gene. This sample is drawn from a study of shared clonotypes between healthy human individuals. Study background: The composition of the donors was a couple of women and a few men aged 18 to 49.

Sequencing was performed with immunoSEQ multiplex PCR; in TCRdb, only in-frame clones are kept and a portion is missing. Among roughly 2.4 million clones, approximately 96% were seen once, and the ten largest hold approximately 0.13%. Donors, healthy HIV-negative adults, lacked recent acute infections or vaccinations. CD45RA+ naive and CD45RA-negative memory subsets were separated from CD4+ cells. The sequenced sample was naive CD4+ T cells sorted from blood. The subset is: CD45RA+ positively selected. The chain joins TRBV11-2 to TRBJ2-5, with 10 bases fitting TRBD2. This receptor was taken from a young man in good health. This chain's CDR3 is CASSLLAGVLKETQYF. The DNA of the CDR3 is TGTGCCAGCAGCTTACTAGCGGGAGTTTTGAAAGAGACCCAGTACTTC.